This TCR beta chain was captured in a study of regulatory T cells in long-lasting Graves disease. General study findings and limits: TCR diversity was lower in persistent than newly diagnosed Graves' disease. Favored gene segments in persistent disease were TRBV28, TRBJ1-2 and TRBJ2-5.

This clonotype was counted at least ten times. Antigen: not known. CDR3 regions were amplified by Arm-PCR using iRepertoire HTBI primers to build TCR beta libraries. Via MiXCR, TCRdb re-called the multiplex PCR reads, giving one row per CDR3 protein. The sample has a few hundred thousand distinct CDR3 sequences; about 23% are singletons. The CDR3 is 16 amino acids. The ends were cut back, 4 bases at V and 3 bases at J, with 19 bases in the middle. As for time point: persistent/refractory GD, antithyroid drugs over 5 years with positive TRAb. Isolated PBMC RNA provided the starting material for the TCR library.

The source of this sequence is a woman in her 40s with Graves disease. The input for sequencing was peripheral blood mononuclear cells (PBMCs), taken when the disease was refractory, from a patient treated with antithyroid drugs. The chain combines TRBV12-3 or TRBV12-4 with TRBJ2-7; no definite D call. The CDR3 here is CASSSALWSSFYEQYF. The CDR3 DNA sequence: TGTGCCAGCAGTTCTGCCTTGTGGTCCTCCTTCTACGAGCAGTACTTC.